The 22 T cell receptor beta chains presented below share a single source sample, sequenced in a study of T cells in Graves' hyperthyroidism and ophthalmopathy. The source material, RNA transcripts, was used to amplify TCR beta CDR3 regions. The study used the HTBI primer set for a first-round RT-PCR of the TCR CDR3. TCRdb recomputed calls from the multiplex PCR reads with MiXCR, one row per CDR3 protein. This sample has about 610,000 distinct CDR3 sequences, with around 15% found just once. The sample consisted of blood. These receptors were taken from a woman aged 35 to 49 with Graves' ophthalmopathy.

This clonotype was recorded many times. The chain is built from TRBV28 and TRBJ2-5, with 7 bases fitting TRBD1. Looked up from germline, CDR1 is MDHEN and CDR2 is SYDVKM. The length of the CDR3 is 15 residues. J lost 1 base, V lost 6 bases, and 8 bases had no gene match. CDR3 loop: CASRTGTAFQETQYF. The CDR3 region has the DNA TGTGCCAGCAGAACCGGGACAGCCTTCCAAGAGACCCAGTACTTC.

The V and J genes are TRBV6-1 and TRBJ2-7, with D maybe TRBD2 (7 bases). There are 15 residues in the CDR3. Trimming removed 2 bases from V and 2 bases from J, with 13 bases in between. The germline V gene encodes CDR1 MNHNS and CDR2 SASEGT. The chain's CDR3 is CASSELTGTTYEQYF. DNA for the CDR3: TGTGCCAGCAGTGAACTAACAGGGACTACCTACGAGCAGTACTTC.

This clonotype was seen more than once but under ten times. The chain is built from TRBV10-3 and TRBJ2-7; 11 nucleotides align to TRBD2. Germline V gives CDR1 ENHRY, CDR2 SYGVKD. V shed 11 bases, J shed 2 bases, and the junction held 8 bases outside the gene matches. The CDR3 loop spans 14 amino acids. The CDR3 coding sequence is TGTGCCGCGAAGGGACTAGCGGAAGCCTACGAGCAGTACTTC. It translates to CAAKGLAEAYEQYF.

J is TRBJ1-5 and V is TRBV6-1; the D is unclear. Per the germline V gene, CDR1 is MNHNS and CDR2 is SASEGT. The CDR3 covers 14 residues. Trimming stripped 11 bases from V and 5 bases from J, with 19 bases between. The CDR3 loop reads CAVQAGGAYQPQHF. CDR3 in DNA: TGTGCCGTTCAGGCGGGCGGAGCCTATCAGCCCCAGCATTTT.

Ten or more counts support this clonotype. CDR3 in amino acids: CAWSRSGSTTDTQYF. The CDR3 DNA follows: TGTGCCTGGAGCCGTAGCGGGAGCACCACAGATACGCAGTATTTT. This chain links TRBV30 with TRBJ2-3, with TRBD2 identical over 9 bases. The CDR3 spans 15 residues. The V and J ends lost 3 bases and 2 bases, in that order; junction bases with no gene match: 6. Germline CDR1 reads GTSNPN; CDR2 reads SVGIG (reference sequence).

This clonotype was recorded many times. The rearrangement joins TRBV2 to TRBJ2-7; D uncertain. The CDR3 contains 13 residues. V shed 6 bases and J shed 9 bases, with 18 bases lying between them. CDR1 is SNHLY, CDR2 FYNNEI, per germline. The CDR3 is CASRTPLSSGQYF. CDR3 sequence (DNA): TGTGCCAGCAGGACCCCCCTGAGTTCGGGGCAGTACTTC.

This clonotype was counted many times. This chain connects TRBV20-1 to TRBJ1-2, with D possibly being TRBD1 (5 bases). CDR3 length equals 13 residues. Germline-derived CDR1 and CDR2 are DFQATT and SNEGSKA (reference sequence). The CDR3 here is CRGVSDSSFGYTF. In DNA, the CDR3 is TGCAGGGGCGTTAGCGACAGCTCCTTCGGCTACACCTTC.

This clonotype came up many times. The chain has TRBV6-2 or TRBV6-3 and TRBJ2-7; 14 bases agree with TRBD2. CDR3 size: 16 residues. Per the germline V gene, CDR1 is MNHEY and CDR2 is SVGEGT. With 6 bases clipped from V and 2 bases from J, the junction kept 6 bases outside the gene matches. CDR3 region: CASSHLGLAGAYEQYF. CDR3 DNA sequence: TGTGCCAGCAGCCACCTGGGACTAGCGGGAGCCTACGAGCAGTACTTC.

Details on this clonotype: This may arise from a read error, as a much more abundant clone is one base away. The CDR3: CASSPDRGGEQHF. The CDR3 bases are TGTGCCAGCAGCCCGGACAGGGGAGGCGAGCAGCACTTC. V usage is TRBV2 and J usage is TRBJ2-7; 9 bases are a match to TRBD1. The CDR3 is 13 residues long. Germline assignment: CDR1 SNHLY and CDR2 FYNNEI.

This clonotype was observed a few times. The chain has TRBV28 and TRBJ1-2; perhaps TRBD1 as D (5 bases). The CDR3 is made up of 14 amino acids. The V gene lost 6 bases and the J gene lost 7 bases, with 18 bases spanning the gap. The germline gives CDR1 MDHEN, CDR2 SYDVKM. The CDR3 DNA reads as TGTGCCAGCAGCATGGGGGACCTACGAGGTGGCTACACCTTC. Encoded protein: CASSMGDLRGGYTF.

This chain connects TRBV5-1 to TRBJ2-1; TRBD1 aligns across 10 bases. Germline CDR1 reads SGHRS; CDR2 reads YFSETQ. This CDR3 comprises 16 residues. J was trimmed by 6 bases and V by 3 bases; bases with no gene match: 9. In DNA, the CDR3 is TGCGCCAGCAGCTCCCCATCGGGGACAGGGGTCAATGAGCAGTTCTTC. Protein product: CASSSPSGTGVNEQFF.

This clonotype was counted at least ten times. V usage is TRBV7-9 and J usage is TRBJ2-1, with TRBD2 matching 7 bases. J lost 6 bases, V lost 6 bases, and 11 bases had no gene match. The CDR3 consists of 15 residues. Germline CDR1 and CDR2: SEHNR and FQNEAQ (reference sequence). Here the CDR3 DNA reads TGTGCCAGCAGACCCACCCGCAGGGAGGGCAATGAGCAGTTCTTC. This sequence encodes CASRPTRREGNEQFF.

This chain links TRBV28 with TRBJ1-1, with D possibly TRBD1 on 6 matching bases. This CDR3 spans 15 amino acids. Trimming removed 5 bases at V and 10 bases at J, with 23 bases between. Germline V gene lookup returns CDR1 MDHEN and CDR2 SYDVKM. The CDR3 is CASSPGGTQLLGAFF. CDR3 DNA sequence: TGTGCCAGCAGTCCTGGGGGCACACAGTTATTGGGAGCTTTCTTT.

The chain employs TRBV28 and TRBJ1-5; 7 nucleotides line up with TRBD1. The junction had 20 bases not matched to a gene; V was cut back by 3 bases and J by 0 bases. Looked up from germline, CDR1 is MDHEN and CDR2 is SYDVKM. The CDR3 is 21 amino acids. The CDR3 nucleotides read TGTGCCAGCAGTTTGTTCTATAATAGGGGACAGATCTTGAATAGCAATCAGCCCCAGCATTTT. Its translation: CASSLFYNRGQILNSNQPQHF.

Ten or more counts support this clonotype. The chain combines TRBV12-5 with TRBJ2-1, with D maybe TRBD1 (7 bases). Trimming stripped 1 base from V and 2 bases from J, with 12 bases between. Germline CDR1 is LGHNT and CDR2 is FRNRAP. The CDR3 is 16 residues long. The CDR3 reads CASGLGQGGPYNEQFF. The DNA for the CDR3 is TGTGCTAGTGGTTTGGGACAGGGAGGTCCCTACAATGAGCAGTTCTTC.

This clonotype appeared many times. The rearrangement uses TRBV6-1 and TRBJ2-1; D is perhaps TRBD1 (5 bases). The V end was cut by 5 bases, the J end by 0 bases, with 11 bases between. CDR3 size: 15 residues. Per germline, CDR1 MNHNS and CDR2 SASEGT. The CDR3: CASSTTGSSYNEQFF. Written as DNA, the CDR3 is TGTGCCAGCAGTACAACAGGATCCTCCTACAATGAGCAGTTCTTC.

The chain combines TRBV19 with TRBJ2-7; TRBD1 matches at 9 bases. The CDR3 runs 16 residues. Germline loops: CDR1 LNHDA, CDR2 SQIVND (reference sequence). Trimming removed 3 bases from V and 6 bases from J; junction bases left unmatched: 12. The CDR3 spells CASSMATGTGYGEQYF. The CDR3 nucleotides read TGTGCCAGTAGTATGGCCACGGGGACAGGGTACGGCGAGCAGTACTTC.

The genes are TRBV4-2 and TRBJ2-2; TRBD2 matches 8 bases. The germline V gene has CDR1 LGHNA and CDR2 YNFKEQ. V trimming: 4 bases; J trimming: 2 bases; junction bases outside the gene matches: 9. The CDR3 length is 17 residues. In DNA, the CDR3 is TGTGCCAGCAGCCCCTTAGCGGGACTTAGTAACACCGGGGAGCTGTTTTTT. This translates into CASSPLAGLSNTGELFF.

This chain links TRBV7-3 with TRBJ2-3, with D unresolved. The CDR3 covers 17 residues. V was pared by 0 bases and J by 1 base, with 14 bases between. Germline assignment: CDR1 SGHTA and CDR2 FQGTGA. The CDR3 sequence: CASSLTWTHAGTDTQYF. The CDR3, as DNA: TGTGCCAGCAGCTTAACCTGGACCCATGCGGGCACAGATACGCAGTATTTT.

The gene calls are TRBV29-1 and TRBJ2-1, with 9 positions matching TRBD1. Germline V gene sequence: CDR1 SQVTM, CDR2 ANQGSEA. V lost 8 bases and J lost 2; bases outside the gene matches: 7. The CDR3 contains 14 residues. CDR3 DNA sequence: TGCAGCATTCGGGGGACAGGGACCTACAATGAGCAGTTCTTC. Translating it yields CSIRGTGTYNEQFF.

This clonotype has just a few counts. V gene TRBV20-1 combines with J gene TRBJ2-3; no clear D gene. CDR3 length: 14 amino acids. Between the trimmed V and J ends, which lost 3 bases and 1 base, there was a span of 11 bases. The germline V gene encodes CDR1 DFQATT and CDR2 SNEGSKA (reference sequence). This CDR3 is CSASAPRGTDTQYF. In DNA form, the CDR3 reads TGCAGTGCTAGTGCTCCCCGGGGCACAGATACGCAGTATTTT.

This clonotype has just a few counts. The chain combines TRBV7-2 with TRBJ2-7; the match to TRBD2 covers 7 bases. The V gene end was trimmed by 5 bases and the J gene end by 1 base; junction bases not matched to a gene: 5. There are 14 residues in the CDR3. Germline V gene data show CDR1 as SGHTA and CDR2 as FQGNSA. This CDR3 is CASSTTSVSYEQYF. The CDR3 bases are TGTGCCAGCAGCACAACTAGCGTGTCCTACGAGCAGTACTTC.